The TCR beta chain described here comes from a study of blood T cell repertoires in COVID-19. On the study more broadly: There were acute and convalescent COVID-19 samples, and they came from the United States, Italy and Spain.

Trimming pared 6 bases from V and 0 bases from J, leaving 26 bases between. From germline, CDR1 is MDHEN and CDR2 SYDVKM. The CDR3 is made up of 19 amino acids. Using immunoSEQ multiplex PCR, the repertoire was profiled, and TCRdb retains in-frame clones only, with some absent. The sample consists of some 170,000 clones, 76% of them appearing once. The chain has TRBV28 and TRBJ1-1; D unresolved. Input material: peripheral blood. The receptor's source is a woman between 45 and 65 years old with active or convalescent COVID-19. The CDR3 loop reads CASRPPAGPLQQLNTEAFF. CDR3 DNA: TGTGCCAGCAGGCCTCCTGCGGGCCCTTTACAACAGTTGAACACTGAAGCTTTCTTT.